The TCR beta chain under discussion was sequenced for a study of a mutant IDH1 vaccine in newly diagnosed glioma. General study findings and limits: Altogether, 85% to 95% of patients exhibited vaccine-induced immune responses.

A word on this clone: The antigen is not known.

V lost 1 base and J lost 1, with 10 bases in between. Looked up from germline, CDR1 is LNHNV and CDR2 is YYDKDF (reference sequence). The CDR3 runs to 15 residues. Stated time point: baseline, week 1 (first vaccination visit). Specified treatment: pre-vaccination baseline after standard-of-care therapy. TCRdb's copy holds only in-frame clones and misses some; the assay was immunoSEQ multiplex PCR. The table records tens of thousands of clones, around 80% of them present only once. The V and J genes are TRBV15 and TRBJ1-1, with a possible D match to TRBD1 (5 bases). The TCR sequence derives from a man between 18 and 29 years old with glioma. Specimen: PBMCs, collected from a glioma patient treated with radiotherapy, temozolomide or both. The CDR3 sequence is CATSRVRRGNTEAFF. CDR3 nucleotide sequence: TGTGCCACCAGCAGAGTAAGAAGGGGGAACACTGAAGCTTTCTTT.